This entry is about one T cell receptor delta chain. This clone has more than one count but fewer than ten. There is no known antigen for this receptor. Per-base quality was not reported, and no clone a single base away is much larger than it. This sample was taken from a study of Vδ1+ human thymocytes listed by TCRdb under 2018. About the investigation overall: The study characterised mRNA-level TRG and TRD CDR3 repertoires of highly purified Vdelta1+ thymocytes from young children as a data resource. The multiplex-based CDR3 amplicon strategy had previously been validated against 5'RACE-based CDR3 amplicon generation methods. Points the paper makes about the study in general: The use of highly purified populations and single-cell validation was advised by the authors, since misinterpretation of bulk repertoire data could be caused by unexpected Vdelta2 sequences. The thymic TRG and TRD repertoires appeared highly polyclonal, with Gaussian CDR3 length distributions, in contrast to the oligoclonal repertoires of peripheral blood. Because no clustering by age or sex was observed, donors were not stratified by these variables in the analyses. Donors shared many TRG clonotypes (up to roughly 6.9x10^3), but TRD repertoires were essentially private, with at most 130 shared. Around 22% of thymic TRD sequences were found to be Vdelta2 (and few were Vdelta3) despite high sort purity, in contrast to peripheral blood Vdelta1+ controls.

The germline V gene supplies CDR1 TSWWSYY and CDR2 QGS. The CDR3, cysteine through phenylalanine, is 19 amino acids long. Just CDR3 DNA is preserved here, 57 bases in frame from base 1. The junction shows trimming of 4 bases on V and 7 bases on J, and the gene matches do not reach 19 bases of it. RNA extraction was performed with the RNeasy mini kit, and reverse transcription was done with Superscript III. To generate the CDR3 amplicons, a multiplex PCR was run using pooled V-gene forward primers together with a constant-region reverse primer that carried Illumina adaptor overhangs. Amplicons were gel-purified, then indexed with Nextera index primers over around 8 extra PCR cycles and purified with AMPure XP beads. The libraries were sequenced on an Illumina MiSeq using paired-end 250 bp reads, dual indexing and a 20% PhiX spike-in. Turning to the authors' computational methods: Read quality was checked with FastQC, and TRG read pairs were merged using ea-utils fastq-join. IMGT/HighV-QUEST was used to annotate the sequences, only productive sequences with an unambiguous V-gene assignment were kept, and clonotypes were defined as sequences sharing an identical CDR3 sequence. For downstream analysis, VDJtools 1.1.1, tcR 2.2.3, Treemap and vegan Shannon diversity in R 3.4.4 were used. Clone calls in TCRdb were regenerated from the public reads with CATT, after which identical DNA sequences shared one row. V and J calls and clone size were set by TCRdb, not the authors. This sample comprises more than 50,000 delta-chain clones, around a sixth of them detected only once. The ten largest clonotypes hold approximately 0.5% of the sample.

Thymic samples were depleted of alphabeta T cells, then CD3+ TCRVdelta1+ TCRVdelta2- thymocytes were FACS-sorted. Sorted Vdelta1+ thymocyte purity ranged from about 98% to 99.6%. Thymic specimens were obtained from 8 paediatric patients, aged from roughly 5 days to 15 months, who were undergoing corrective cardiac surgery. After the thymic tissue was dispersed, mononuclear cells were isolated using a Histopaque-1077 density gradient. For staining, the antibodies used were anti-TCRVdelta1 clone TS8.2, anti-TCRVdelta2 clone B6, anti-CD3 clone HIT3a and anti-TCRalphabeta clone IP26. The rearranged segments are TRDV1 and TRDJ1; the junction holds 12 bases that match TRDD3. This TCR derives from a boy in the first two years of life who had congenital heart surgery. Sequencing was carried out using Vdelta1+ gamma-delta thymocytes from the thymus. Explained via the paper, the cell subset or site label denotes: FACS-sorted CD3+ TCRalphabeta- TCRVdelta1+ TCRVdelta2- thymocytes. The CDR3 is CALGGDFGWGIRRGVKLIF. The DNA sequence is TGTGCTCTTGGGGGAGACTTCGGCTGGGGGATACGCAGGGGAGTTAAACTCATCTTT.